These 27 T cell receptor beta chains came from one sample sequenced in a study of CD4 T cells in relation to SARS-CoV-2 and coronaviruses. Libraries were prepared by immunoSEQ multiplex PCR; TCRdb keeps only in-frame clonotypes and omits some of them. The sample gives tens of thousands of clones, 86% of which show up once; approximately 1.5% is in the top ten. Before the COVID-19 pandemic, during about 2011-2019, CD4+ T cells were taken from unexposed donors. The source material was memory CD4+ T cells from PBMCs. The receptors derive from a human donor in good health.

This chain links TRBV29-1 with TRBJ1-1; 8 nucleotides agree with TRBD1. CDR1 and CDR2 from the germline V gene are SQVTM and ANQGSEA. This CDR3 spans 15 amino acids. The ends lost 4 bases at V and 4 bases at J; junction bases unmatched: 11. CDR3: CSVGRRTGSGTEAFF. The DNA of the CDR3 is TGCAGCGTTGGGCGCAGGACAGGGTCGGGCACTGAAGCTTTCTTT.

This chain joins TRBV12-3 or TRBV12-4 and TRBJ2-7; D is undetermined. The CDR3 loop spans 13 amino acids. Trimming removed 2 bases at V and 6 bases at J, with 11 bases between. CDR3 nucleotides: TGTGCCAGCAGTTTACGGTCCGCCCCCGAGCAGTACTTC. It specifies CASSLRSAPEQYF.

This clone was detected only a few times. The rearrangement joins TRBV11-2 to TRBJ1-2; D gene uncertain. The germline V and J ends were trimmed by 6 bases and 6 bases, with 11 bases remaining between them. This CDR3 has 12 amino acids. Germline lookup yields CDR1 SGHAT and CDR2 FQNNGV. The CDR3 sequence: CASSFRRNGYTF. CDR3 nucleotides: TGTGCCAGCAGTTTTAGACGAAATGGCTACACCTTC.

CDR3 sequence reads: CASSADRWGTQYF. CDR3 DNA sequence: TGTGCCAGCTCAGCCGACAGGTGGGGGACCCAGTACTTC. The chain combines TRBV18 with TRBJ2-5, with D possibly TRBD1 on 6 matching bases. The CDR3 loop spans 13 amino acids. V was cut by 5 bases and J by 7 bases, with 14 bases left in between. Germline V gene sequence: CDR1 KGHSH, CDR2 LQKENI.

The chain is built from TRBV18 and TRBJ1-6; 7 nucleotides align to TRBD1. The CDR3 runs 15 residues. V was pared by 6 bases and J by 5 bases, with 7 bases of the junction left unmatched. The germline CDR1 and CDR2 sequences are KGHSH and LQKENI. The CDR3 DNA is TGTGCCAGCTCCCCGGACAGGAGGAATAATTCACCCCTCCACTTT. Protein product: CASSPDRRNNSPLHF. The full variable domain, with the rest looked up from reference TRBV18 and TRBJ1-6, is NAGVMQNPRHLVRRRGQEARLRCSPMKGHSHVYWYRQLPEEGLKFMVYLQKENIIDESGMPKERFSAEFPKEGPSILRIQQVVRGDSAAYFCASSPDRRNNSPLHFGNGTRLTVT.

The J gene is TRBJ2-7, the V gene TRBV19; 11 bases match TRBD1. The length of the CDR3 is 16 residues. Germline V gene sequence: CDR1 LNHDA, CDR2 SQIVND (reference sequence). V lost 5 bases to trimming and J lost 3 bases; unmatched junction nucleotides: 9. CDR3 amino acids: CASSAVGQGVGYEQYF. CDR3 in DNA: TGTGCCAGTAGTGCAGTGGGACAGGGGGTCGGCTACGAGCAGTACTTC.

This chain uses TRBV9 with TRBJ2-1; D may correspond to TRBD1 or TRBD2 (10 bases each). Germline V gives CDR1 SGDLS, CDR2 YYNGEE. The CDR3 runs 18 residues. Deletions cut 0 bases from V and 9 bases from J, with 25 bases between. CDR3 residues: CASSVVASGGQGRGEQFF. The CDR3 coding sequence is TGTGCCAGCAGCGTAGTGGCTAGCGGGGGACAGGGGAGGGGTGAGCAGTTCTTC.

This sequence joins TRBV28 and TRBJ2-1, with a possible D match to TRBD1 (7 bases). Germline loops: CDR1 MDHEN, CDR2 SYDVKM. V lost 3 bases to trimming and J lost 7 bases, with 16 bases between them. This CDR3 is built from 15 residues. CDR3 region: CASSLSGGGRNEQFF. DNA for the CDR3: TGTGCCAGCAGTTTGTCAGGGGGAGGTAGGAATGAGCAGTTCTTC.

The rearrangement uses TRBV6-7 and TRBJ2-3, with 10 bases that match TRBD2. TRBV6-7 is assigned to the ORF class and has an uncertain function. The CDR3 contains 19 residues. Trimming cost V 0 bases and J 2 bases; bases outside gene matches: 11. The CDR3 spells CASSYSSGLAGVATDTQYF. The CDR3, as DNA: TGTGCCAGCAGTTACTCGTCGGGGCTAGCGGGAGTTGCCACAGATACGCAGTATTTT.

V and J are TRBV11-3 and TRBJ2-2; D is ambiguous. This CDR3 has 15 amino acids. The V end lost 2 bases, the J end lost 13 bases, and 20 bases lay between the germline ends. Looked up from germline, CDR1 is SGHNT and CDR2 is YENEEA. The CDR3 DNA reads TGTGCCAGCAGCTTATTAACGTCGCGGCATGTGGGGCTGTTTTTT. This codes for CASSLLTSRHVGLFF.

J is TRBJ2-2 and V is TRBV11-2; a weak D match, TRBD2 (6 bases). The CDR3 runs to 14 residues. CDR1 SGHAT and CDR2 FQNNGV come from the germline V gene. Trimming stripped 5 bases from V and 8 bases from J, with 15 bases between. CDR3 sequence: CASSPRRGAGELFF. The CDR3 DNA is TGTGCCAGCAGCCCAAGGAGGGGCGCGGGGGAGCTGTTTTTT. The variable domain in full, with the rest retrieved from reference TRBV11-2 and TRBJ2-2, is EAGVAQSPRYKIIEKRQSVAFWCNPISGHATLYWYQQILGQGPKLLIQFQNNGVVDDSQLPKDRFSAERLKGVDSTLKIQPAKLEDSAVYLCASSPRRGAGELFFGEGSRLTVL.

The V call is TRBV19, the J call TRBJ2-2; 9 nucleotides match TRBD1. V was clipped by 2 bases and J by 6 bases; unmatched bases: 4. The germline gives CDR1 LNHDA, CDR2 SQIVND (reference sequence). CDR3 length equals 15 residues. The CDR3 region is CASSINRGLPGELFF. Written as DNA, the CDR3 is TGTGCCAGTAGTATAAACAGGGGGCTGCCCGGGGAGCTGTTTTTT. Supplemented by reference TRBV19 and TRBJ2-2, the full variable domain reads DGGITQSPKYLFRKEGQNVTLSCEQNLNHDAMYWYRQDPGQGLRLIYYSQIVNDFQKGDIAEGYSVSREKKESFPLTVTSAQKNPTAFYLCASSINRGLPGELFFGEGSRLTVL.

In nucleotides, the CDR3 is TGTGCCAGCAGGGAAAACTCAGGGCTCGAGCAGTACTTC. It yields the protein CASRENSGLEQYF. This chain links TRBV27 with TRBJ2-7, with D maybe TRBD1 (5 bases). From germline, CDR1 is MNHEY and CDR2 SMNVEV (reference sequence). The V gene lost 6 bases and the J gene lost 6 bases, with 15 bases spanning the gap. CDR3 length equals 13 residues.

The rearrangement links TRBV28 to TRBJ2-5, with D perhaps TRBD1 (5 bases). Germline-derived CDR1 and CDR2 are MDHEN and SYDVKM. Between the trimmed V and J ends, which lost 7 bases and 7 bases, there was a span of 28 bases. The CDR3 runs 17 residues. CDR3 sequence: CASIPLGRGQKAVTQYF. DNA for the CDR3: TGTGCCAGCATCCCTCTAGGTAGGGGTCAGAAGGCGGTGACCCAGTACTTC.

CDR3 sequence: CASREIAGDYQETQYF. CDR3 nucleotides: TGTGCCAGCAGGGAAATAGCGGGAGATTACCAAGAGACCCAGTACTTC. J is TRBJ2-5 and V is TRBV28; TRBD2 aligns across 9 bases. The CDR3 has 16 residues. Looked up from germline, CDR1 is MDHEN and CDR2 is SYDVKM. V dropped 6 bases and J dropped 0; count of bases not matched to a gene: 8.

The chain recombines TRBV6-5 with TRBJ2-1; D gene ambiguous. Looked up from germline, CDR1 is MNHEY and CDR2 is SVGAGI. The CDR3 is made up of 14 amino acids. The ends were cut back, 0 bases at V and 12 bases at J, with 15 bases in the middle. For the CDR3, the DNA is TGTGCCAGCAGTTACTCTCAGACACGTGGCAGGCAGTTCTTC. Translating it yields CASSYSQTRGRQFF.

J is TRBJ1-2 and V is TRBV21-1. TRBV21-1 is a documented pseudogene. This CDR3 comprises 15 residues. CDR3 amino acids: CASSILTEVNYGYTF. CDR3 coding DNA: TGTGCCAGCAGCATACTAACTGAAGTTAACTATGGCTACACCTTC.

This chain links TRBV5-1 with TRBJ2-2; D unclear. Germline V gene data show CDR1 as SGHRS and CDR2 as YFSETQ. V shed 9 bases and J shed 5 bases, with 17 bases lying between them. The CDR3 is 14 residues long. The CDR3 sequence: CATSSWSGTGELFF. CDR3 bases: TGCGCCACCAGTTCGTGGTCCGGGACCGGGGAGCTGTTTTTT.

The chain has TRBV3-1 (or the pseudogene TRBV3-2) and TRBJ2-7, with TRBD2 matching 8 bases. CDR1 is LGHDT, CDR2 YNNKEL, per germline (reference sequence). The CDR3 loop spans 14 amino acids. Germline trimming cut 6 bases from V and 6 bases from J; bases unmatched to any gene: 10. CDR3 protein: CASSRRAGVFEQYF. As DNA, the CDR3 is TGTGCCAGCAGTCGCAGAGCGGGAGTCTTCGAGCAGTACTTC.

The chain uses TRBV7-9 and TRBJ1-4; D remains unclear. This CDR3 contains 17 residues. Trimming stripped 1 base from V and 3 bases from J, with 15 bases between. Germline V gives CDR1 SEHNR, CDR2 FQNEAQ (reference sequence). CDR3 in amino acids: CASSLGSSGWANEKLFF. The CDR3, as DNA: TGTGCCAGCAGCTTAGGATCTTCGGGGTGGGCTAATGAAAAACTGTTTTTT.

This chain links TRBV5-1 with TRBJ2-7, with D possibly TRBD1 on 5 matching bases. Trimming took off 1 base at V and 0 bases at J, with 8 bases between the two ends. Germline lookup yields CDR1 SGHRS and CDR2 YFSETQ. CDR3 size: 14 residues. The CDR3: CASSLLQASYEQYF. DNA of the CDR3: TGCGCCAGCAGCTTGTTACAGGCCTCCTACGAGCAGTACTTC.

This chain links TRBV5-1 with TRBJ1-3; the D is unclear. Deletions cut 2 bases from V and 11 bases from J, with 14 bases between. The CDR3 is 13 residues long. Germline-derived CDR1 and CDR2 are SGHRS and YFSETQ. CDR3 protein: CASSLSQSAPIYF. The DNA for the CDR3 is TGCGCCAGCAGCTTATCACAGTCTGCCCCCATATATTTT. Complete variable domain (other parts from reference TRBV5-1 and TRBJ1-3): KAGVTQTPRYLIKTRGQQVTLSCSPISGHRSVSWYQQTPGQGLQFLFEYFSETQRNKGNFPGRFSGRQFSNSRSEMNVSTLELGDSALYLCASSLSQSAPIYFGEGSWLTVV.

V usage is TRBV9 and J usage is TRBJ2-1, with 8 bases matching TRBD2. CDR1 is SGDLS, CDR2 YYNGEE, per germline. V lost 0 bases and J lost 1; bases outside the gene matches: 3. This CDR3 has 16 residues. CDR3 bases: TGTGCCAGCAGCGTAGTTTCGGGAGGGTCCTACAATGAGCAGTTCTTC. This gives the protein CASSVVSGGSYNEQFF.

Here the CDR3 DNA reads TGTGCCACCTCTCGTCGGTCAGGTGTAATGCATTTTTTT. This gives the protein CATSRRSGVMHFF. J is TRBJ1-4 and V is TRBV28, with D unclear. V lost 10 bases to trimming and J lost 17 bases, with 26 bases between them. CDR3 length: 13 amino acids. The germline CDR1 and CDR2 sequences are MDHEN and SYDVKM.

The rearrangement links TRBV28 to TRBJ2-2; 11 nucleotides match TRBD2. There are 17 residues in the CDR3. The germline CDR1 and CDR2 sequences are MDHEN and SYDVKM. V trimming: 11 bases; J trimming: 5 bases; junction bases outside the gene matches: 16. The CDR3 DNA follows: TGTGCCGGACGGGGAGTAGCGGGAGGGGGAAGGACCGGGGAGCTGTTTTTT. Amino acids: CAGRGVAGGGRTGELFF.

This chain uses TRBV5-1 with TRBJ2-7, with 8 positions matching TRBD1. CDR3 size: 14 residues. The trim removed 4 bases at V and 1 base at J, leaving 4 bases unmatched. Germline V gene lookup returns CDR1 SGHRS and CDR2 YFSETQ. The CDR3 here is CASSKGQASYEQYF. DNA of the CDR3: TGCGCCAGCAGCAAGGGACAGGCTTCCTACGAGCAGTACTTC.

The rearrangement joins TRBV3-1 (or the pseudogene TRBV3-2) to TRBJ2-1, with a possible D match to TRBD1 (6 bases). CDR1 is LGHDT and CDR2 is YNNKEL in the germline V gene (reference sequence). This CDR3 region has 12 residues. Trimming took 4 bases from V and 10 from J, leaving 11 bases between them. CDR3 DNA sequence: TGTGCCAGCAGCCGGGACAATCGGGAGCAGTTCTTC. Its protein is CASSRDNREQFF.